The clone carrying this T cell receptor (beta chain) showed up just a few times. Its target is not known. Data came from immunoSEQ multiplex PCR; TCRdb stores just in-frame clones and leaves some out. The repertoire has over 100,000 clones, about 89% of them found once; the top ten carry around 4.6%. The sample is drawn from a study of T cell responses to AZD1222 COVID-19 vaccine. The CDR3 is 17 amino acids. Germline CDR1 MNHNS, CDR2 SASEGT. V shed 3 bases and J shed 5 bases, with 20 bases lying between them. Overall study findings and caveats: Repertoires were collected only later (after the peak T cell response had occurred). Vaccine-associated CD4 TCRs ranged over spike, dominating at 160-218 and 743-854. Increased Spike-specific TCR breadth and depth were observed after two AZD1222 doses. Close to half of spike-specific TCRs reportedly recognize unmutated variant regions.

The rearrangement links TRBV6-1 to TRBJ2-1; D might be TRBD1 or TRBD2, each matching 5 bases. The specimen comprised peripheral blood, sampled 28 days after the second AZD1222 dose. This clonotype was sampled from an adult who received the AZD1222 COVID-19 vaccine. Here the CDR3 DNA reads TGTGCCAGCAGTGATAAGTTCAGTGGGACGGACCACAATGAGCAGTTCTTC. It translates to CASSDKFSGTDHNEQFF.